The 19 T cell receptor beta chains presented below share a single source sample, sequenced in a study of cytomegalovirus exposure and HLA in healthy donors. Both 60 Vbeta primers and 13 Jbeta primers went into the PCR. Profiling relied on immunoSEQ multiplex PCR, and the TCRdb table lists in-frame clones only, not all of them. The sample shows 180,000 or so clones, approximately 71% of them seen only once. The source material was PBMCs. The source of these receptors is a woman in her forties in good health and CMV-seropositive.

V usage is TRBV10-3 and J usage is TRBJ2-3; 10 nucleotides agree with TRBD2. V dropped 0 bases and J dropped 3; count of bases not matched to a gene: 6. The CDR3 sequence is 17 residues long. Germline CDR1 is ENHRY and CDR2 is SYGVKD. The CDR3 coding sequence is TGTGCCATCAGTGAGTCGACCGTTAGCGGGAGGACAGATACGCAGTATTTT. Translation: CAISESTVSGRTDTQYF.

This clone was seen more than once but under ten times. CDR3 bases: TGTGCCAGCAGCTCGCAGGGGGGACAGGACCTTGGGGCCAACGTCCTGACTTTC. This translates into CASSSQGGQDLGANVLTF. J is TRBJ2-6 and V is TRBV7-9; 8 nucleotides match TRBD1. Germline V gene lookup returns CDR1 SEHNR and CDR2 FQNEAQ (reference sequence). The CDR3 length is 18 residues. The V gene end was trimmed by 4 bases and the J gene end by 3 bases; junction bases not matched to a gene: 11.

J is TRBJ2-5 and V is TRBV6-1; weak D call: TRBD1 (6 bases). Looked up from germline, CDR1 is MNHNS and CDR2 is SASEGT. The CDR3 is made up of 13 amino acids. V dropped 3 bases and J dropped 4 bases, with 9 bases sitting between them. CDR3 sequence reads: CASSEGAGETQYF. DNA of the CDR3: TGTGCCAGCAGTGAGGGGGCAGGAGAGACCCAGTACTTC.

The chain combines TRBV7-3 with TRBJ2-3; D gene unclear. This CDR3 spans 13 amino acids. V shed 3 bases and J shed 3 bases, with 7 bases lying between them. Germline V CDR1 and CDR2: SGHTA, FQGTGA. For the CDR3, the DNA is TGTGCCAGCAGCTTGATAGCTACAGATACGCAGTATTTT. Translating gives CASSLIATDTQYF.

The V and J genes are TRBV27 and TRBJ2-3; 7 nucleotides agree with TRBD2. Germline V lookup: CDR1 MNHEY, CDR2 SMNVEV (reference sequence). Unmatched junction bases numbered 11, after V lost 1 base and J lost 1 base. The CDR3 has 18 residues. The CDR3 sequence is CASSLYGALAGGTDTQYF. As DNA, the CDR3 is TGTGCCAGCAGTTTATATGGGGCTTTGGCGGGGGGCACAGATACGCAGTATTTT.

The chain carries TRBV27 and TRBJ2-7, with 8 bases identical to TRBD2. The CDR3 has 15 amino acids. The germline V gene has CDR1 MNHEY and CDR2 SMNVEV (reference sequence). The ends lost 2 bases at V and 2 bases at J; junction bases unmatched: 5. The CDR3 DNA sequence: TGTGCCAGCAGTTTAGGGCTAGCGGGTACCTACGAGCAGTACTTC. Residues: CASSLGLAGTYEQYF.

V gene TRBV9 combines with J gene TRBJ2-3, with 13 bases aligning to TRBD2. CDR1 and CDR2 from the germline V gene are SGDLS and YYNGEE. V lost 1 base, J lost 3 bases, and 11 bases stayed unmatched. There are 19 residues in the CDR3. Written as DNA, the CDR3 is TGTGCCAGCAGCGTAAGTGGACTAGCGGGAGCGGGGTCTACAGATACGCAGTATTTT. Translation: CASSVSGLAGAGSTDTQYF.

This chain connects TRBV5-5 to TRBJ1-2, with 10 bases matching TRBD1. Trimming at V came to 4 bases and at J to 7 bases, leaving 4 bases not matched to a gene. The CDR3 runs 13 residues. Germline V gene data show CDR1 as SGHKS and CDR2 as YYEKEE (reference sequence). CDR3 coding DNA: TGTGCCAGCAGCAGGGACAGGGGTAGTGGCTACACCTTC. It is translated as CASSRDRGSGYTF.

CDR3 amino acids: CASSGGISGNTIYF. The CDR3 DNA follows: TGTGCCAGCAGTGGGGGGATCTCTGGAAACACCATATATTTT. The chain uses TRBV4-2 and TRBJ1-3; D is perhaps TRBD1 (5 bases). V lost 6 bases to trimming and J lost 0 bases, with 9 bases between them. This CDR3 is 14 amino acids long. Germline CDR1 LGHNA, CDR2 YNFKEQ.

The chain recombines TRBV29-1 with TRBJ2-1; 12 bases map to TRBD2. CDR1 and CDR2 (germline): SQVTM, ANQGSEA. Trimming took 4 bases from V and 4 from J; bases not matched to a gene: 5. The CDR3 runs 15 residues. Here the CDR3 reads CSVVPGLAGYNEQFF. The CDR3 nucleotides are TGCAGCGTTGTGCCGGGACTAGCGGGTTACAATGAGCAGTTCTTC.

The chain is built from TRBV18 and TRBJ2-7, with 10 bases aligning to TRBD2. The CDR3 runs 17 residues. Germline CDR1 and CDR2: KGHSH and LQKENI. Losses at the gene ends were 3 bases for V and 0 bases for J; bases not matched to a gene: 8. DNA of the CDR3: TGTGCCAGCTCACCTACGAGGACTAGCGGAAGCTCCTACGAGCAGTACTTC. This codes for CASSPTRTSGSSYEQYF.

The chain recombines TRBV5-1 with TRBJ2-6; TRBD1 agrees at 9 bases. The CDR3 consists of 16 residues. V gave up 4 bases and J gave up 2 bases; unmatched junction bases: 4. Germline CDR1 is SGHRS and CDR2 is YFSETQ. CDR3 loop: CASSRTGETGANVLTF. CDR3 DNA sequence: TGCGCCAGCAGCAGGACAGGGGAAACTGGGGCCAACGTCCTGACTTTC.

This chain connects TRBV6-6 to TRBJ2-3; 7 bases match TRBD2. CDR1 is MNHNY and CDR2 is SVGAGI in the germline V gene (reference sequence). Trimming took 5 bases from V and 4 from J; bases not matched to a gene: 6. The CDR3 spans 14 residues. CDR3 protein: CASSLLGRADTQYF. The CDR3 bases are TGTGCCAGCAGTCTCTTAGGGAGGGCAGATACGCAGTATTTT.

This clone was detected once. The chain has TRBV19 and TRBJ2-7; no clear D. V was trimmed by 3 bases and J by 0 bases, leaving 6 bases between them. CDR1 and CDR2 (germline): LNHDA, SQIVND (reference sequence). CDR3 length: 13 amino acids. This chain's CDR3 is CASSMGNSYEQYF. DNA of the CDR3: TGTGCCAGTAGTATGGGCAACTCCTACGAGCAGTACTTC.

The chain carries TRBV9 and TRBJ1-5; no reliable D call. The CDR3 sequence is 13 residues long. The V gene lost 0 bases and the J gene lost 3 bases, with 4 bases spanning the gap. CDR1 is SGDLS, CDR2 YYNGEE, per germline. This chain's CDR3 is CASSVDHNQPQHF. Here the CDR3 DNA reads TGTGCCAGCAGCGTAGATCACAATCAGCCCCAGCATTTT.

The chain recombines TRBV20-1 with TRBJ2-1, with D possibly TRBD2 on 6 matching bases. Germline lookup yields CDR1 DFQATT and CDR2 SNEGSKA (reference sequence). CDR3 length: 11 amino acids. The germline V and J ends were trimmed by 6 bases and 4 bases, with 7 bases remaining between them. In DNA, the CDR3 is TGCAGTGCCGCGGGATACAATGAGCAGTTCTTC. Protein sequence: CSAAGYNEQFF.

The chain combines TRBV28 with TRBJ2-2, with 7 bases identical to TRBD1. The germline V gene encodes CDR1 MDHEN and CDR2 SYDVKM. Trimming at V came to 3 bases and at J to 0 bases, leaving 1 base not matched to a gene. CDR3 size: 15 residues. The chain's CDR3 is CASSFGQANTGELFF. For the CDR3, the DNA is TGTGCCAGCAGTTTCGGACAGGCGAACACCGGGGAGCTGTTTTTT.

V and J are TRBV29-1 and TRBJ2-7; the D gene is possibly TRBD2 (6 bases). The CDR3 sequence is 11 residues long. The germline CDR1 and CDR2 sequences are SQVTM and ANQGSEA. Trimming cost V 6 bases and J 3 bases, with 9 bases left between them. CDR3 bases: TGCAGCGTGACTAGTGTCTACGAGCAGTACTTC. Encoded protein: CSVTSVYEQYF.

This clone appeared once. V and J are TRBV6-5 and TRBJ1-2, with 9 bases lining up with TRBD1. The CDR3 consists of 13 residues. Germline V lookup: CDR1 MNHEY, CDR2 SVGAGI. V gave up 6 bases and J gave up 9 bases; unmatched junction bases: 8. In DNA, the CDR3 is TGTGCCAGCAGCCAAACAGGGGGCCAGAGCTACACCTTC. Amino acid sequence: CASSQTGGQSYTF.